This T cell receptor beta chain was profiled in a study of cytomegalovirus exposure and HLA in healthy donors. PCR was performed using 60 Vbeta and 13 Jbeta primers. Original data processing: In a later analysis, of 80 million or so unique beta chains, around 11 million appeared in at least two donors. TCRdb's table, derived via immunoSEQ multiplex PCR, lists solely in-frame clones and lacks some. Clone size and V and J calls were adopted from that table, with D and trimming inferred from the DNA. The sample records 150,000 to 200,000 clones, roughly 85% being singletons. Whole-study findings and limits: TCR beta sequences reportedly predicted the HLA-A and HLA-B alleles of most subjects accurately. Fewer N-insertions than the roughly 630-donor mean were reportedly shown by an Asian-associated ancestry cluster in a later analysis. The availability of immune exposure information extended only to CMV serostatus.

CDR3 length: 12 residues. The V gene lost 4 bases and the J gene lost 6 bases, with 6 bases spanning the gap. Germline V gene lookup returns CDR1 SGHTA and CDR2 FQGNSA. With respect to this clone: Its target is unknown.

Sequencing was done on a sample of PBMCs. This sequence joins TRBV7-2 and TRBJ2-2, with D possibly matching TRBD1 (5 bases). This clonotype was sampled from a man aged 18 to 35 in good health and CMV-seropositive. This CDR3 reads CASSWGPGELFF. In DNA, the CDR3 is TGTGCCAGCAGCTGGGGCCCCGGGGAGCTGTTTTTT.